The 19 T cell receptor beta chains given below trace back to one sample, sequenced in a study of beta chain features in type 1 diabetes. TCRB transcripts that were expressed got sequenced, as all of the isolated RNA had been reverse transcribed. Assay used: immunoSEQ multiplex PCR; TCRdb lists only in-frame clones, some missing. The data hold about 370,000 clones, with about 15% observed a single time. Sequencing used naive CD4+ T cells from blood. The receptors come from a woman in her late teens or twenties in good health.

The V gene is TRBV30, the J gene TRBJ2-2; D is unresolved. This CDR3 region has 11 residues. Trimming took 4 bases from V and 10 from J, leaving 10 bases between them. Germline values: CDR1 GTSNPN, CDR2 SVGIG (reference sequence). This chain's CDR3 is CAWIREVELFF. The DNA for the CDR3 is TGTGCCTGGATCCGCGAGGTGGAGCTGTTTTTT.

This clone was seen a handful of times. This chain links TRBV6-5 with TRBJ2-1; a weak D match, TRBD2 (5 bases). Trimming shortened V by 3 bases and J by 5 bases, and 8 bases separated the two germline ends. The germline V gene has CDR1 MNHEY and CDR2 SVGAGI. The CDR3 spans 13 residues. CDR3 nucleotides: TGTGCCAGCAGTTATTTCGGGGACAATGAGCAGTTCTTC. Its protein is CASSYFGDNEQFF.

This clone was observed a few times. The chain is built from TRBV27 and TRBJ1-1, with D perhaps TRBD1 (6 bases). This CDR3 comprises 16 residues. Per the germline V gene, CDR1 is MNHEY and CDR2 is SMNVEV (reference sequence). Between the trimmed V and J ends, which lost 6 bases and 0 bases, there was a span of 17 bases. CDR3 sequence reads: CASRLRGWGMNTEAFF. The DNA for the CDR3 is TGTGCCAGCAGATTAAGGGGGTGGGGCATGAACACTGAAGCTTTCTTT.

This clone came up a few times. This chain joins TRBV2 and TRBJ2-3, with D possibly being TRBD2 (6 bases). The CDR3 runs to 13 residues. The V gene lost 7 bases and the J gene lost 0 bases, with 8 bases spanning the gap. The germline V gene encodes CDR1 SNHLY and CDR2 FYNNEI. The CDR3 protein is CASMEGSTDTQYF. CDR3 DNA sequence: TGTGCCAGCATGGAGGGCAGCACAGATACGCAGTATTTT.

This clone was seen only a few times. The rearrangement uses TRBV27 and TRBJ2-1, with a possible D match to TRBD1 (5 bases). Germline-derived CDR1 and CDR2 are MNHEY and SMNVEV (reference sequence). This CDR3 spans 15 amino acids. With 3 bases removed from V and 6 bases from J, the gap between germline ends came to 15 bases. Here the CDR3 reads CASSLISQGTNEQFF. The CDR3 coding sequence is TGTGCCAGCAGTTTGATCTCCCAGGGTACCAATGAGCAGTTCTTC.

This clone was detected only a few times. The chain recombines TRBV13 with TRBJ2-1; D not certain. CDR1 and CDR2 from the germline V gene are PRHDT and FYEKMQ (reference sequence). V was pared by 1 base and J by 4 bases, with 5 bases between. The CDR3 loop spans 13 amino acids. This CDR3 reads CASSLAKYNEQFF. CDR3 sequence (DNA): TGTGCCAGCAGCTTAGCCAAATACAATGAGCAGTTCTTC. The variable domain in full, completed from reference TRBV13 and TRBJ2-1, reads AAGVIQSPRHLIKEKRETATLKCYPIPRHDTVYWYQQGPGQDPQFLISFYEKMQSDKGSIPDRFSAQQFSDYHSELNMSSLELGDSALYFCASSLAKYNEQFFGPGTRLTVL.

This clone was seen a handful of times. Other DNA sequences in this specimen translate into the identical CDR3. The gene calls are TRBV30 and TRBJ2-1, with 10 nucleotides matching TRBD2. With V trimmed by 3 bases and J by 5 bases, 4 bases remained unmatched. In germline, CDR1 is GTSNPN, CDR2 SVGIG (reference sequence). This CDR3 is 14 amino acids long. CDR3 protein: CAWRGLAGDNEQFF. The CDR3 DNA sequence: TGTGCCTGGAGGGGCCTAGCGGGAGACAATGAGCAGTTCTTC.

This clone came up a few times. In nucleotides, the CDR3 is TGTGCCAGCAGCCCTCCGTATAGCGGGACCTACGAGCAGTACTTC. It translates to CASSPPYSGTYEQYF. The chain is built from TRBV28 and TRBJ2-7; 8 positions agree with TRBD2. The CDR3 runs 15 residues. In germline, CDR1 is MDHEN, CDR2 SYDVKM. Trimming took 6 bases from V and 2 from J; bases not matched to a gene: 9.

This chain joins TRBV7-2 and TRBJ2-6; a weak D match, TRBD1 (6 bases). The germline gives CDR1 SGHTA, CDR2 FQGNSA. This CDR3 has 17 residues. V was pared by 2 bases and J by 4 bases, with 15 bases between. CDR3 DNA: TGTGCCAGCAGCTTAAGCGCAGGGGCAGCGGGGGCCAACGTCCTGACTTTC. Encoded protein: CASSLSAGAAGANVLTF.

This chain links TRBV6-5 with TRBJ2-1, with 9 nucleotides matching TRBD2. Germline V lookup: CDR1 MNHEY, CDR2 SVGAGI. V was clipped by 6 bases and J by 4 bases; unmatched bases: 7. The CDR3 totals 15 residues. CDR3 region: CASSRAGLAYNEQFF. The CDR3 DNA follows: TGTGCCAGCAGCCGCGCAGGACTAGCGTACAATGAGCAGTTCTTC.

This rearrangement joins TRBV7-9 to TRBJ2-5; TRBD1 is a possible D gene (5 bases). CDR3 length: 14 residues. The V end lost 4 bases, the J end lost 2 bases, and 11 bases lay between the germline ends. Germline V gene lookup returns CDR1 SEHNR and CDR2 FQNEAQ (reference sequence). DNA for the CDR3: TGTGCCAGCAGCTCCTCCACAGGTCAAGAGACCCAGTACTTC. As protein: CASSSSTGQETQYF. Full variable domain (missing parts from reference TRBV7-9 and TRBJ2-5): DTGVSQNPRHKITKRGQNVTFRCDPISEHNRLYWYRQTLGQGPEFLTYFQNEAQLEKSRLLSDRFSAERPKGSFSTLEIQRTEQGDSAMYLCASSSSTGQETQYFGPGTRLLVL.

Notes on this clone: Other DNA variants within this sample encode the same CDR3. The rearrangement uses TRBV5-1 and TRBJ2-1; D remains unclear. This CDR3 is built from 14 residues. V was trimmed by 0 bases and J by 4 bases, leaving 8 bases between them. Looked up from germline, CDR1 is SGHRS and CDR2 is YFSETQ. CDR3 residues: CASSLEQLYNEQFF. CDR3 coding DNA: TGCGCCAGCAGCTTGGAACAGCTTTACAATGAGCAGTTCTTC.

Only a few counts were recorded for this clone. The rearrangement joins TRBV5-1 to TRBJ2-7; 9 bases line up with TRBD1. J was trimmed by 2 bases and V by 4 bases; bases with no gene match: 7. The germline CDR1 and CDR2 sequences are SGHRS and YFSETQ. The CDR3 is 15 residues long. CDR3 in DNA: TGCGCCAGCAGCCCCCGGACAGGGGTAACCTACGAGCAGTACTTC. It specifies CASSPRTGVTYEQYF.

This clone was counted a few times. The chain is built from TRBV30 and TRBJ2-7; TRBD1 aligns across 9 bases. V trimming: 4 bases; J trimming: 3 bases; junction bases outside the gene matches: 7. The CDR3 contains 14 residues. The germline V gene encodes CDR1 GTSNPN and CDR2 SVGIG (reference sequence). Here the CDR3 reads CAWKLGQGNYEQYF. The CDR3 DNA sequence: TGTGCCTGGAAGTTGGGACAGGGCAACTACGAGCAGTACTTC.

This clone was detected a few times. The gene calls are TRBV30 and TRBJ2-1; TRBD2 aligns across 10 bases. This CDR3 contains 16 residues. CDR1 GTSNPN and CDR2 SVGIG come from the germline V gene (reference sequence). V shed 2 bases and J 8 bases; nucleotides not matched to a gene: 12. The CDR3 nucleotides read TGTGCCTGGAGTTCGCTAGCGGGAGTTAGAGGCGATGAGCAGTTCTTC. Amino acid sequence: CAWSSLAGVRGDEQFF.

This clone was seen only a few times. The V gene is TRBV6-1, the J gene TRBJ2-5; TRBD2 matches at 9 bases. The ends lost 4 bases at V and 5 bases at J; junction bases unmatched: 11. Per the germline V gene, CDR1 is MNHNS and CDR2 is SASEGT. The CDR3 length is 16 residues. The DNA of the CDR3 is TGTGCCAGCAGTGGACTGCGCGGGAGGGCCCCGGAGACCCAGTACTTC. Translation gives CASSGLRGRAPETQYF.

The chain is built from TRBV19 and TRBJ2-5, with 9 nucleotides matching TRBD1. In germline, CDR1 is LNHDA, CDR2 SQIVND (reference sequence). This CDR3 contains 16 residues. V trimming: 4 bases; J trimming: 5 bases; junction bases outside the gene matches: 11. The CDR3 sequence is CASSKLGTGIRETQYF. DNA for the CDR3: TGTGCCAGTAGTAAGCTCGGGACAGGGATCAGGGAGACCCAGTACTTC. Full variable domain (missing parts from reference TRBV19 and TRBJ2-5): DGGITQSPKYLFRKEGQNVTLSCEQNLNHDAMYWYRQDPGQGLRLIYYSQIVNDFQKGDIAEGYSVSREKKESFPLTVTSAQKNPTAFYLCASSKLGTGIRETQYFGPGTRLLVL.

This chain uses TRBV7-2 with TRBJ2-3, with 8 positions matching TRBD2. V shed 2 bases and J 6 bases; nucleotides not matched to a gene: 10. The CDR3 consists of 16 residues. Germline CDR1 SGHTA, CDR2 FQGNSA. CDR3 sequence: CASSLSGLGGGDTQYF. In nucleotides, the CDR3 is TGTGCCAGCAGCTTATCGGGACTAGGTGGTGGGGATACGCAGTATTTT.

This rearrangement joins TRBV7-2 to TRBJ2-2; the D gene is possibly TRBD2 (7 bases). The V and J ends lost 6 bases and 10 bases respectively, with 15 bases between them. The CDR3 sequence is 13 residues long. Germline V gene data show CDR1 as SGHTA and CDR2 as FQGNSA. CDR3 nucleotide sequence: TGTGCCAGCAGTTTCGAGGGGGGGATGGAGCTGTTTTTT. Protein product: CASSFEGGMELFF.